These 2 T cell receptor beta chains originate from one sample sequenced in a study of blood T cell repertoires in COVID-19. The table came from immunoSEQ multiplex PCR; TCRdb's copy has only in-frame clones and leaves some out. The sample shows roughly 300,000 clones, around 87% of them seen only once. The specimen sequenced was peripheral blood. These receptors all come from a woman between 50 and 59 years old who had recovered from COVID-19.

The chain is built from TRBV29-1 and TRBJ2-7; D is undetermined. Deletions cut 5 bases from V and 5 bases from J, with 10 bases between. Germline V gene sequence: CDR1 SQVTM, CDR2 ANQGSEA. There are 11 residues in the CDR3. The CDR3 reads CSVLLLHEQYF. Written as DNA, the CDR3 is TGCAGCGTTCTACTCCTGCACGAGCAGTACTTC.

This clone was observed a few times. The chain combines TRBV24-1 with TRBJ2-1; the D gene is possibly TRBD2 (6 bases). This CDR3 has 15 residues. Germline CDR1 and CDR2: KGHDR and SFDVKD. Trimming removed 7 bases at V and 8 bases at J, with 20 bases between. The CDR3, as DNA: TGTGCCACCAGGAGGGGACTGCCTGGGCCCGATGAGCAGTTCTTC. Its translation is CATRRGLPGPDEQFF.